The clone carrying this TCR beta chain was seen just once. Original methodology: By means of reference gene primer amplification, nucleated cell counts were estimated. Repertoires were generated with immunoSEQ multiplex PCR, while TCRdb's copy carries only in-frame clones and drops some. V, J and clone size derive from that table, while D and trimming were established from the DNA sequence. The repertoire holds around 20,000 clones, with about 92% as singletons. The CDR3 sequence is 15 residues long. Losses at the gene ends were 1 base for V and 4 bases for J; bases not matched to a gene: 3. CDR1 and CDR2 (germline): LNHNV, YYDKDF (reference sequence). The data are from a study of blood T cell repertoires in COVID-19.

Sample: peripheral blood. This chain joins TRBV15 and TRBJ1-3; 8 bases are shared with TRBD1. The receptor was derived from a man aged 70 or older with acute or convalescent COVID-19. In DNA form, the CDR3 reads TGTGCCACCAGCAGAGGAACAGGGGGAGGAAACACCATATATTTT. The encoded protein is CATSRGTGGGNTIYF. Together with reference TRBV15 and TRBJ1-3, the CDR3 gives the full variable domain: DAMVIQNPRYQVTQFGKPVTLSCSQTLNHNVMYWYQQKSSQAPKLLFHYYDKDFNNEADTPDNFQSRRPNTSFCFLDIRSPGLGDTAMYLCATSRGTGGGNTIYFGEGSWLTVV.